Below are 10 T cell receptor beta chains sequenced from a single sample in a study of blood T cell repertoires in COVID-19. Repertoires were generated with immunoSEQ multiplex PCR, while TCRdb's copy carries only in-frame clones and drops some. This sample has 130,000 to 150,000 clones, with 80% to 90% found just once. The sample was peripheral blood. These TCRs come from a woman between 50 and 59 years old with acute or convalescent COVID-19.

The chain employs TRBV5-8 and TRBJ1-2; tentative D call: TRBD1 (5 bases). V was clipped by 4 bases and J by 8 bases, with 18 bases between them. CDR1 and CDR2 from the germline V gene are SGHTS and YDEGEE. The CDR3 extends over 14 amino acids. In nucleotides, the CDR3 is TGTGCCAGCAGCGTACCTGCCAGGACACAAGGCTACACCTTC. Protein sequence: CASSVPARTQGYTF.

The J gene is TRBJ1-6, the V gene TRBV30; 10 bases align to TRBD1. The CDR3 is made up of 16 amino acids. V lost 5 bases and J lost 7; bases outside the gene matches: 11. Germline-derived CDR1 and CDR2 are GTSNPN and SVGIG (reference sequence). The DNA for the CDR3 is TGTGCCTGGGAATACCCGGGACAGGGGCTAAATTCACCCCTCCACTTT. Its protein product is CAWEYPGQGLNSPLHF.

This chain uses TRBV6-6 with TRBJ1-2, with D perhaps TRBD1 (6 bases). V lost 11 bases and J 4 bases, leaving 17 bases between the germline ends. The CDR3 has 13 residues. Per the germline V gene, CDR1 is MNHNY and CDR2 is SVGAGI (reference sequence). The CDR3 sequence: CAAQRGTVYGYTF. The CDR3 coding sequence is TGTGCCGCCCAAAGGGGGACGGTCTATGGCTACACCTTC.

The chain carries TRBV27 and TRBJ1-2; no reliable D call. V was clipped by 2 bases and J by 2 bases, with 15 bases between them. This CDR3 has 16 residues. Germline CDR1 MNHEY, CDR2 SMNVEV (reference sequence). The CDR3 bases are TGTGCCAGCAGTTTAAATGGAGGGTGGGGAAACTATGGCTACACCTTC. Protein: CASSLNGGWGNYGYTF.

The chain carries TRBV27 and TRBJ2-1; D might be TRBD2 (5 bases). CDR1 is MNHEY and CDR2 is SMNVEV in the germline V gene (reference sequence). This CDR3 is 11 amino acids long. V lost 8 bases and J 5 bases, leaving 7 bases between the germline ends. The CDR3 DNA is TGTGCCAGCGAGGGCCACAATGAGCAGTTCTTC. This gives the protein CASEGHNEQFF.

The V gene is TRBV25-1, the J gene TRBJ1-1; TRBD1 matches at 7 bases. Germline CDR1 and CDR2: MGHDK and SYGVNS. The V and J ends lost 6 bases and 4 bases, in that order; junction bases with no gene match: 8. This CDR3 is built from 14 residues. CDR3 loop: CASRNDREFTEAFF. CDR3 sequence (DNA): TGTGCCAGCAGGAACGACAGGGAATTCACTGAAGCTTTCTTT.

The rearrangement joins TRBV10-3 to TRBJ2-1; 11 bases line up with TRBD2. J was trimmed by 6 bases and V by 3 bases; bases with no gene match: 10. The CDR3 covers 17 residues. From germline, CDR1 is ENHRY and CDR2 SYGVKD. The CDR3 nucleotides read TGTGCCATCAGTGAACCTCTAGCGGGAGGCTCCATCAATGAGCAGTTCTTC. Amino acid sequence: CAISEPLAGGSINEQFF.

CDR3 nucleotide sequence: TGTGCCAGTAGGCCAAACCCCACACCAGGTTATGGCTACACCTTC. Protein sequence: CASRPNPTPGYGYTF. This chain joins TRBV19 and TRBJ1-2, with no clear D. The CDR3 is 15 residues long. V lost 6 bases and J lost 5, with 19 bases in between. The germline gives CDR1 LNHDA, CDR2 SQIVND (reference sequence).

CDR3 nucleotides: TGCAGCGTCATCTTGGGGGAGGGGACTGAAGCTTTCTTT. This encodes CSVILGEGTEAFF. The chain has TRBV29-1 and TRBJ1-1; tentative D call: TRBD1 (5 bases). The CDR3 length is 13 residues. Trimming removed 6 bases at V and 5 bases at J, with 16 bases between. Germline V gene sequence: CDR1 SQVTM, CDR2 ANQGSEA.

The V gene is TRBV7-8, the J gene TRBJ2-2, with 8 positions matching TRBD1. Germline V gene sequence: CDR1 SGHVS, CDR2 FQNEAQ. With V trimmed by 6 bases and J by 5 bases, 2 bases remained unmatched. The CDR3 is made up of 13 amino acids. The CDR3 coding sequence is TGTGCCAGCAGTTACAGGGGGACCGGGGAGCTGTTTTTT. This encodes CASSYRGTGELFF.